The T cell receptor (beta chain) described here comes from a study of blood T cell repertoires in COVID-19. Study as a whole: COVID-19 samples collected from the United States, Italy and Spain covered acute and convalescent phases. Sample material is recorded as cDNA or gDNA derived from T cells, B-cell-depleted T cells, or PBMCs.

Here immunoSEQ multiplex PCR was the method, and the copy in TCRdb shows in-frame clones only, minus some. The sample lists roughly 320,000 clones; more than 80% were seen once. The CDR3 covers 11 residues. CDR1 is DFQATT, CDR2 SNEGSKA, per germline (reference sequence). The V end lost 7 bases, the J end lost 0 bases, and 6 bases lay between the germline ends. Seattle patients were enrolled while actively infected and followed longitudinally. The TCR was taken from a woman aged 45 to 65 with COVID-19, enrolled during active disease. The chain couples TRBV20-1 to TRBJ1-2; D not resolved. The sequencing sample was made of peripheral blood. CDR3 region: CSVLPNYGYTF. CDR3 bases: TGCAGTGTACTGCCTAACTATGGCTACACCTTC.